The 24 T cell receptor beta chains below all came from one sample that was sequenced in a study of response to subunit inactivated influenza vaccine. Each CDR3 protein is one row after TCRdb ran MiXCR on the RT-PCR reads. The sample comprises approximately 680,000 distinct CDR3 sequences, around a sixth of which are singletons, and under 14% rests with the top ten. Here the sequenced sample was PBMCs from blood, taken 12 days after vaccination. These receptors originate from a man between 50 and 59 years old who received an inactivated influenza vaccine.

This sequence joins TRBV6-5 and TRBJ2-2; D perhaps matches TRBD1 (5 bases). V was pared by 1 base and J by 2 bases, with 11 bases between. Germline values: CDR1 MNHEY, CDR2 SVGAGI. The CDR3 totals 16 residues. CDR3 bases: TGTGCCAGCAGTTACTTCCTGGACACAAACACCGGGGAGCTGTTTTTT. Protein sequence: CASSYFLDTNTGELFF.

This clonotype occurred a few times. The rearrangement joins TRBV4-2 to TRBJ1-6; possible D gene TRBD1, 5 bases. CDR3 size: 15 residues. V was trimmed by 0 bases and J by 10 bases, leaving 13 bases between them. Germline CDR1 and CDR2: LGHNA and YNFKEQ. This CDR3 is CASSQEGQGYSPLHF. As DNA, the CDR3 is TGTGCCAGCAGCCAAGAGGGGCAGGGTTACTCACCCCTCCACTTT.

This clonotype was detected a few times. The chain uses TRBV4-3 and TRBJ2-2; maybe TRBD1 (6 bases). Trimming stripped 0 bases from V and 1 base from J, with 15 bases between. The CDR3 totals 18 residues. The germline V gene has CDR1 LGHNA and CDR2 YSLEER. The CDR3 sequence: CASSQERAMGQNTGELFF. The CDR3 region has the DNA TGCGCCAGCAGCCAAGAGAGGGCGATGGGACAGAACACCGGGGAGCTGTTTTTT.

The CDR3 protein is CASSRGYGLLNTEAFF. CDR3 sequence (DNA): TGTGCCAGCAGTAGAGGATACGGATTACTGAACACTGAAGCTTTCTTT. The rearrangement links TRBV7-2 to TRBJ1-1; D is undetermined. CDR3 size: 16 residues. CDR1 SGHTA and CDR2 FQGNSA come from the germline V gene. The V gene lost 6 bases and the J gene lost 0 bases, with 17 bases spanning the gap. Full variable domain (missing parts from reference TRBV7-2 and TRBJ1-1): GAGVSQSPSNKVTEKGKDVELRCDPISGHTALYWYRQSLGQGLEFLIYFQGNSAPDKSGLPSDRFSAERTGGSVSTLTIQRTQQEDSAVYLCASSRGYGLLNTEAFFGQGTRLTVV.

The rearrangement uses TRBV5-1 and TRBJ1-4, with no clear D. Per germline, CDR1 SGHRS and CDR2 YFSETQ. The CDR3 has 14 residues. V was clipped by 4 bases and J by 8 bases, with 15 bases between them. The CDR3 region has the DNA TGCGCCAGCAGCCCCTGGGGTTTGAGGGAAAAACTGTTTTTT. Its translation is CASSPWGLREKLFF.

This clonotype was seen only a few times. The V and J genes are TRBV11-3 and TRBJ2-1, with a tentative D call TRBD2 (6 bases). This CDR3 comprises 14 residues. In germline, CDR1 is SGHNT, CDR2 YENEEA. The V end lost 1 base, the J end lost 9 bases, and 13 bases lay between the germline ends. The CDR3 sequence is CASSLGTSMAEQFF. The CDR3 region has the DNA TGTGCCAGCAGCTTAGGTACTAGCATGGCTGAGCAGTTCTTC.

This chain connects TRBV7-9 to TRBJ2-1; D may correspond to TRBD1 or TRBD2 (5 bases each). V was shortened by 5 bases and J by 8 bases, with 10 bases between the two germline ends. CDR1 is SEHNR and CDR2 is FQNEAQ in the germline V gene (reference sequence). There are 12 residues in the CDR3. The CDR3 loop reads CASSVVGDEQFF. The DNA of the CDR3 is TGTGCCAGCAGCGTAGTGGGGGATGAGCAGTTCTTC.

This clonotype was detected a few times. The chain has TRBV12-3 or TRBV12-4 and TRBJ2-7; the D call may be TRBD1 or TRBD2 (5 bases each). The CDR3 has 14 amino acids. The V end was cut by 2 bases, the J end by 3 bases, with 11 bases between. The CDR3 DNA sequence: TGTGCCAGCAGTTTACAGGGAGCCTACTACGAGCAGTACTTC. Its translation: CASSLQGAYYEQYF.

With respect to this clonotype: This may stem from a read error, because a much larger clone lies one nucleotide away. The V and J genes are TRBV5-1 and TRBJ2-5, with a tentative D call TRBD2 (5 bases). This CDR3 comprises 15 residues. The germline CDR1 and CDR2 sequences are SGHRS and YFSETQ. CDR3: CASSLGAAVQETQCF. The CDR3 DNA reads TGCGCCAGCAGCTTGGGGGCAGCGGTCCAAGAGACCCAGTGCTTC. The complete variable domain, with remaining parts taken from reference TRBV5-1 and TRBJ2-5, reads KAGVTQTPRYLIKTRGQQVTLSCSPISGHRSVSWYQQTPGQGLQFLFEYFSETQRNKGNFPGRFSGRQFSNSRSEMNVSTLELGDSALYLCASSLGAAVQETQCFGPGTRLLVL.

This clonotype was seen only a few times. This rearrangement joins TRBV20-1 to TRBJ2-3, with D unclear. The germline V gene encodes CDR1 DFQATT and CDR2 SNEGSKA (reference sequence). The CDR3 has 14 residues. Trimming shortened V by 1 base and J by 5 bases, and 13 bases separated the two germline ends. CDR3 protein: CSARVLTSLDTQYF. Written as DNA, the CDR3 is TGCAGTGCTAGAGTATTAACGTCTCTAGATACGCAGTATTTT.

V usage is TRBV5-1 and J usage is TRBJ2-7, with 8 bases aligning to TRBD1. CDR1 and CDR2 from the germline V gene are SGHRS and YFSETQ. J was trimmed by 3 bases and V by 1 base; bases with no gene match: 6. This CDR3 has 15 amino acids. DNA for the CDR3: TGCGCCAGCAGCTTGTTCGGGACAGGAGACTACGAGCAGTACTTC. This encodes CASSLFGTGDYEQYF.

The V call is TRBV2, the J call TRBJ2-3, with 7 bases fitting TRBD2. Germline lookup yields CDR1 SNHLY and CDR2 FYNNEI. After removal of 11 bases from V and 3 bases from J, the junction contained 17 bases not matched to a gene. CDR3 length equals 16 residues. The CDR3 DNA reads TGTGCCGCTTCCGGCCCTGGCGGGGGAGGGACAGATACGCAGTATTTT. Protein product: CAASGPGGGGTDTQYF. The entire variable domain, with the rest obtained from reference TRBV2 and TRBJ2-3, is as follows: EPEVTQTPSHQVTQMGQEVILRCVPISNHLYFYWYRQILGQKVEFLVSFYNNEISEKSEIFDDQFSVERPDGSNFTLKIRSTKLEDSAMYFCAASGPGGGGTDTQYFGPGTRLTVL.

This clonotype has only a few counts. The chain carries TRBV10-3 and TRBJ2-3, with 7 bases fitting TRBD2. The CDR3 spans 14 residues. The junction had 12 bases not matched to a gene; V was cut back by 10 bases and J by 5 bases. Looked up from germline, CDR1 is ENHRY and CDR2 is SYGVKD. Here the CDR3 reads CATILGGSQDTQYF. Written as DNA, the CDR3 is TGTGCCACCATCCTAGGCGGGAGTCAAGATACGCAGTATTTT.

The V gene is TRBV7-2, the J gene TRBJ2-1; 10 nucleotides match TRBD2. V dropped 2 bases and J dropped 14; count of bases not matched to a gene: 18. The CDR3 sequence is 17 residues long. Per the germline V gene, CDR1 is SGHTA and CDR2 is FQGNSA. The CDR3 reads CASSLYGSTVLAGVEFF. The CDR3 nucleotides read TGTGCCAGCAGCTTATATGGTAGCACGGTGCTAGCGGGAGTGGAGTTCTTC.

This clonotype has just a few counts. The CDR3 spells CASSGLAPRVDEQYF. As DNA, the CDR3 is TGTGCCAGCAGTGGACTAGCTCCCCGTGTCGACGAGCAGTACTTC. The chain couples TRBV12-3 or TRBV12-4 to TRBJ2-7; 8 positions agree with TRBD2. V gave up 5 bases and J gave up 5 bases; unmatched junction bases: 11. The CDR3 length is 15 residues.

Only a few counts were recorded for this clonotype. The chain joins TRBV6-2 or TRBV6-3 to TRBJ2-7; D unresolved. The germline gives CDR1 MNHEY, CDR2 SVGEGT. The CDR3 is 12 residues long. Trimming shortened V by 5 bases and J by 3 bases, and 8 bases separated the two germline ends. CDR3 protein: CASSPIHYEQYF. CDR3 DNA: TGTGCCAGCAGTCCAATCCACTACGAGCAGTACTTC.

Only a few counts were recorded for this clonotype. The chain couples TRBV4-2 to TRBJ1-2, with D maybe TRBD1 (5 bases). V lost 5 bases to trimming and J lost 8 bases, with 24 bases between them. Germline values: CDR1 LGHNA, CDR2 YNFKEQ. The CDR3 is made up of 16 amino acids. CDR3 DNA: TGTGCCAGCAGCGGGTCTCAGACGGGACCTGTGGACGGCTACACCTTC. It specifies CASSGSQTGPVDGYTF.

Here the CDR3 DNA reads TGTGCCAGCAGCCTTGGTGCAAATACAGGTCAGCCCCAGCATTTT. It yields the protein CASSLGANTGQPQHF. V gene TRBV7-2 combines with J gene TRBJ1-5; TRBD1 might be the D (5 bases). This CDR3 has 15 residues. The germline V gene has CDR1 SGHTA and CDR2 FQGNSA. Trimming took 5 bases from V and 6 from J, leaving 17 bases between them. Variable domain in full (rest from reference TRBV7-2 and TRBJ1-5): GAGVSQSPSNKVTEKGKDVELRCDPISGHTALYWYRQSLGQGLEFLIYFQGNSAPDKSGLPSDRFSAERTGGSVSTLTIQRTQQEDSAVYLCASSLGANTGQPQHFGDGTRLSIL.

This clonotype has more than one count but fewer than ten. The V gene is TRBV7-2, the J gene TRBJ2-1, with 14 bases matching TRBD2. The CDR3 runs to 15 residues. V gave up 4 bases and J gave up 12 bases; unmatched junction bases: 8. Germline V gene sequence: CDR1 SGHTA, CDR2 FQGNSA. CDR3 amino acids: CASSSRLAGGPRQFF. CDR3 nucleotide sequence: TGTGCCAGCAGCTCCAGACTAGCGGGAGGGCCTAGGCAGTTCTTC.

J is TRBJ2-5 and V is TRBV20-1; D gene unclear. The germline V and J ends were trimmed by 5 bases and 5 bases, with 12 bases remaining between them. Looked up from germline, CDR1 is DFQATT and CDR2 is SNEGSKA (reference sequence). The CDR3 is made up of 12 amino acids. As DNA, the CDR3 is TGCAGTGCTTCTCCCCACGGGGAGACCCAGTACTTC. Its translation: CSASPHGETQYF.

V usage is TRBV11-2 and J usage is TRBJ1-1; D unresolved. From germline, CDR1 is SGHAT and CDR2 FQNNGV. The V gene lost 5 bases and the J gene lost 11 bases, with 21 bases spanning the gap. The CDR3 has 14 residues. Here the CDR3 reads CASSPLQRALRAFF. The DNA of the CDR3 is TGTGCCAGCAGCCCGCTCCAGAGGGCGTTGCGGGCTTTCTTT.

The rearrangement uses TRBV24-1 and TRBJ2-7; a weak D match, TRBD1 (6 bases). Germline loops: CDR1 KGHDR, CDR2 SFDVKD. The CDR3 has 14 amino acids. V was cut by 0 bases and J by 2 bases, with 7 bases left in between. The CDR3 bases are TGTGCCACCAGTGATTTGGACAGGCCCTACGAGCAGTACTTC. It yields the protein CATSDLDRPYEQYF.

J is TRBJ1-6 and V is TRBV5-1; 7 bases fit TRBD1. In germline, CDR1 is SGHRS, CDR2 YFSETQ. J lost 14 bases, V lost 4 bases, and 12 bases had no gene match. CDR3 size: 14 residues. The CDR3 region is CASSAAPIGTALHF. The CDR3 nucleotides are TGCGCCAGCAGCGCGGCCCCCATCGGGACAGCCCTCCACTTT.

In this sample, this clonotype turned up a few times. The V and J genes are TRBV5-1 and TRBJ2-2; 8 positions match TRBD1. The V segment lost 4 bases and the J segment 7 bases; nucleotides outside the gene matches: 6. Germline CDR1 is SGHRS and CDR2 is YFSETQ. The CDR3 has 14 residues. The CDR3: CASSPRQGHGELFF. The CDR3, as DNA: TGCGCCAGCAGCCCTAGACAGGGGCACGGGGAGCTGTTTTTT. The full variable domain, completed using reference TRBV5-1 and TRBJ2-2, is KAGVTQTPRYLIKTRGQQVTLSCSPISGHRSVSWYQQTPGQGLQFLFEYFSETQRNKGNFPGRFSGRQFSNSRSEMNVSTLELGDSALYLCASSPRQGHGELFFGEGSRLTVL.